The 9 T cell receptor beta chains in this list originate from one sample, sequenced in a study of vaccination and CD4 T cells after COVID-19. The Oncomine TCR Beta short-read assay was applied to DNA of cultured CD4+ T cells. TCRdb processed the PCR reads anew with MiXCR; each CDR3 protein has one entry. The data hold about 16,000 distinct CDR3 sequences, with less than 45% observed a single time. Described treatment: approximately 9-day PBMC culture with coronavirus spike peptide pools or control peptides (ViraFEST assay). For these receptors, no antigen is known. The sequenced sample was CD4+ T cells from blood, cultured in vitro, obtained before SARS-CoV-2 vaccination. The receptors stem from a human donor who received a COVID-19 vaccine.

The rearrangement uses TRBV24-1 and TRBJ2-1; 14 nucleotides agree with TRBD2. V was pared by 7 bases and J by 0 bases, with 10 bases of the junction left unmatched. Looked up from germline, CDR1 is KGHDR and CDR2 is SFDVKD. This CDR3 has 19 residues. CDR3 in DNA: TGTGCCACCAGCGGCAGGACTAGCGGGGGGACGAGCTCCTACAATGAGCAGTTCTTC. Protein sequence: CATSGRTSGGTSSYNEQFF.

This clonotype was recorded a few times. The CDR3 DNA sequence: TGTGCCAGTAGTCCCGGACAGGGCCAAGAGACCCAGTACTTC. It codes for CASSPGQGQETQYF. This rearrangement joins TRBV19 to TRBJ2-5; 8 bases align to TRBD1. V dropped 5 bases and J dropped 1; count of bases not matched to a gene: 3. Germline loops: CDR1 LNHDA, CDR2 SQIVND (reference sequence). The CDR3 extends over 14 amino acids. The complete variable domain, with remaining parts taken from reference TRBV19 and TRBJ2-5, reads DGGITQSPKYLFRKEGQNVTLSCEQNLNHDAMYWYRQDPGQGLRLIYYSQIVNDFQKGDIAEGYSVSREKKESFPLTVTSAQKNPTAFYLCASSPGQGQETQYFGPGTRLLVL.

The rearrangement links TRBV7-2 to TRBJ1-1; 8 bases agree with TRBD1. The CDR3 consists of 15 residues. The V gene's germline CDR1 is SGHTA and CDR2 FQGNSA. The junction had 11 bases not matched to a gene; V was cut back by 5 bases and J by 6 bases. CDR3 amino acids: CASSPIRTGYAEAFF. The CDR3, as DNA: TGTGCCAGCAGCCCCATTAGGACAGGGTATGCTGAAGCTTTCTTT.

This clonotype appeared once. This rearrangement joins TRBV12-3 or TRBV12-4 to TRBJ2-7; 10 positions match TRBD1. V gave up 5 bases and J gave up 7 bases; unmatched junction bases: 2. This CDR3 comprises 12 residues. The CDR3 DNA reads TGTGCCAGCAGTGACAGGGGGCGGGAGCAGTACTTC. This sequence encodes CASSDRGREQYF.

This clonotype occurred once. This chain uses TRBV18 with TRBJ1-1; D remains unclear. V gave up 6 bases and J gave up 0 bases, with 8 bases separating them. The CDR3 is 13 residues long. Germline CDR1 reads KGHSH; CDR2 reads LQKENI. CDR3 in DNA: TGTGCCAGCTCGTCAGGCTTGAACACTGAAGCTTTCTTT. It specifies CASSSGLNTEAFF.

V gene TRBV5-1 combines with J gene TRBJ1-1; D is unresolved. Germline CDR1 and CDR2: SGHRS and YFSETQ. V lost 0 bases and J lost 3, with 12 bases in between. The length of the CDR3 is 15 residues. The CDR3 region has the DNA TGCGCCAGCAGCTTGGGGCGGGTGATGTACACTGAAGCTTTCTTT. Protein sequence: CASSLGRVMYTEAFF.

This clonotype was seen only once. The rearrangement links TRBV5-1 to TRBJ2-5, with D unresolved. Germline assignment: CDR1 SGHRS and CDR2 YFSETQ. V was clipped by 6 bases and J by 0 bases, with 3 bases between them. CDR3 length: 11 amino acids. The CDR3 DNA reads TGCGCCAGCACCGACCAAGAGACCCAGTACTTC. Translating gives CASTDQETQYF.

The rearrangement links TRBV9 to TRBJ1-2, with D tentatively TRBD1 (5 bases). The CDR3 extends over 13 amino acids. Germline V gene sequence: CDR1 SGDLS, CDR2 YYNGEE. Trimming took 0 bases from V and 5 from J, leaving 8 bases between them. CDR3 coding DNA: TGTGCCAGCAGCGTAGGAAAGGGGTATGGCTACACCTTC. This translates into CASSVGKGYGYTF.

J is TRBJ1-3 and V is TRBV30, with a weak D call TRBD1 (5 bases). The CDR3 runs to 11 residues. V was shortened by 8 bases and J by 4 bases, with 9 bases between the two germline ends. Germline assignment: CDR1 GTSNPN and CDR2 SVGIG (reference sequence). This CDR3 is CAGYRGNTIYF. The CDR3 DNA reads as TGTGCCGGATACAGGGGAAACACCATATATTTT.